These 11 T cell receptor beta chains came from one sample sequenced in a study of CD8+ T cells in alopecia areata (dated by TCRdb to 2016 to 2019). Libraries were built with the immunoSEQ multiplex PCR assay. RNA was extracted from all samples and reverse transcribed into cDNA as template for TCR sequencing. TCRdb carries this immuneACCESS record with in-frame sequences only. Its versions omit some clonotypes, under half of them owing to an unresolved V gene in the studies checked, with the rest unexplained. The sample table contains about 200,000 clones; only one count was recorded for 64% of them. 4% to 5% of the sample is taken by the ten largest. The sample's time point, from its label and the paper: around 4 weeks on oral tofacitinib. Reading the label with the study, this specimen's treatment or condition is: oral pan-JAK inhibitor, 5-10 mg twice daily. The source was CD4+ T cells sorted from blood, collected at week 4, from a patient treated with tofacitinib. The receptor set was obtained from a human donor with alopecia areata.

In its sample, this clone was seen a few times. An end of the junction does not agree with germline; a read error may underlie this. The chain carries TRBV30 and TRBJ2-7; 12 positions agree with TRBD1. The CDR3 contains 13 residues. Germline V gene data show CDR1 as GTSNPN and CDR2 as SVGIG (reference sequence). CDR3 sequence reads: CAWSVNPGDRGRF. The DNA for the CDR3 is TGTGCCTGGAGTGTAAACCCCGGGGACAGGGGGCGATTC. Full variable domain (remainder filled in from reference TRBV30 and TRBJ2-7): SQTIHQWPATLVQPVGSPLSLECTVEGTSNPNLYWYRQAAGRGLQLLFYSVGIGQISSEVPQNLSASRPQDRQFILSSKKLLLSDSGFYLCAWSVNPGDRGRFGPGTRLTVT.

The chain is built from TRBV7-9 and TRBJ2-5; 8 bases map to TRBD1. Germline V CDR1 and CDR2: SEHNR, FQNEAQ (reference sequence). J lost 5 bases, V lost 0 bases, and 11 bases had no gene match. The CDR3 extends over 17 amino acids. DNA for the CDR3: TGTGCCAGCAGCTTAGCCGGAATGGGACAGGCTGGGGAGACCCAGTACTTC. Protein: CASSLAGMGQAGETQYF.

V usage is TRBV6-5 and J usage is TRBJ1-1, with D perhaps TRBD1 (5 bases). Trimming removed 0 bases at V and 0 bases at J, with 8 bases between. The CDR3 contains 15 residues. Germline V gives CDR1 MNHEY, CDR2 SVGAGI. The chain's CDR3 is CASSYSGVMNTEAFF. The DNA for the CDR3 is TGTGCCAGCAGTTACTCGGGGGTTATGAACACTGAAGCTTTCTTT.

The chain couples TRBV4-1 to TRBJ2-7; D possibly corresponds to TRBD2 (5 bases). The CDR3 is made up of 14 amino acids. Trimming took 1 base from V and 2 from J, leaving 9 bases between them. Germline loops: CDR1 MGHRA, CDR2 YSYEKL. The CDR3 DNA sequence: TGCGCCAGCAGCCAAGGGACTCAGACCTACGAGCAGTACTTC. Translating gives CASSQGTQTYEQYF.

The chain combines TRBV9 with TRBJ2-3, with 12 bases fitting TRBD2. Germline CDR1 and CDR2: SGDLS and YYNGEE. CDR3 length: 17 amino acids. V dropped 0 bases and J dropped 6; count of bases not matched to a gene: 8. This CDR3 reads CASSVVPLAGGLDTQYF. CDR3 nucleotides: TGTGCCAGCAGCGTAGTTCCACTAGCGGGAGGTTTGGATACGCAGTATTTT.

The chain recombines TRBV7-2 with TRBJ2-5, with 8 bases identical to TRBD1. The J segment lost 2 bases and the V segment lost 5 bases, leaving 4 bases of the junction unmatched. Germline V gene sequence: CDR1 SGHTA, CDR2 FQGNSA. The CDR3 length is 14 residues. The CDR3 bases are TGTGCCAGCAGCGGACAGGGTCCGCAAGAGACCCAGTACTTC. This sequence encodes CASSGQGPQETQYF.

The J gene is TRBJ2-5, the V gene TRBV6-1; TRBD2 is a possible D gene (5 bases). Trimming left V 7 bases short and J 2 bases short, with 14 bases between. The CDR3 runs to 14 residues. CDR1 and CDR2 from the germline V gene are MNHNS and SASEGT. CDR3 residues: CASTPDRGQETQYF. Written as DNA, the CDR3 is TGTGCCAGCACTCCGGATAGAGGGCAAGAGACCCAGTACTTC.

This CDR3 is CASSDPGRDTEAFF. Written as DNA, the CDR3 is TGTGCCAGCAGTGACCCCGGCAGGGACACTGAAGCTTTCTTT. V and J are TRBV2 and TRBJ1-1; D possibly corresponds to TRBD1 (5 bases). The CDR3 covers 14 residues. The V gene lost 3 bases and the J gene lost 3 bases, with 11 bases spanning the gap. Germline V gives CDR1 SNHLY, CDR2 FYNNEI.

The chain carries TRBV7-9 and TRBJ2-7; TRBD1 or TRBD2 may be the D gene (5 bases each). Trimming removed 5 bases from V and 0 bases from J, with 11 bases in between. The CDR3 spans 14 residues. CDR1 SEHNR and CDR2 FQNEAQ come from the germline V gene (reference sequence). The CDR3 region is CASSRRGPSYEQYF. The CDR3 coding sequence is TGTGCCAGCAGCCGCCGGGGACCCTCCTACGAGCAGTACTTC.

The rearrangement links TRBV15 to TRBJ1-3; the D gene is possibly TRBD1 (5 bases). Between the trimmed V and J ends, which lost 1 base and 10 bases, there was a span of 14 bases. Germline loops: CDR1 LNHNV, CDR2 YYDKDF (reference sequence). This CDR3 has 14 residues. The CDR3 DNA sequence: TGTGCCACCAGCAGAGGGACAACAGTCGGGACCATATATTTT. This sequence encodes CATSRGTTVGTIYF.

In this sample, this clone turned up a few times. V and J are TRBV10-1 and TRBJ2-5; 8 bases align to TRBD1. Per the germline V gene, CDR1 is WNHNN and CDR2 is SYGVQD (reference sequence). The CDR3 covers 18 residues. The junction had 21 bases not matched to a gene; V was cut back by 7 bases and J by 5 bases. CDR3 amino acids: CASNPPSPGGRLWETQYF. The CDR3 nucleotides read TGCGCCAGCAATCCCCCTAGCCCAGGGGGCCGGTTGTGGGAGACCCAGTACTTC.